The 8 T cell receptor beta chains given below trace back to one sample, sequenced in a study of PD-L1 blockade in urothelial cancer (dated by TCRdb to 2017 to 2019). The sample's time point label is to be understood as: peripheral blood 6 weeks after treatment start. Libraries were built with the immunoSEQ multiplex PCR assay. TCRdb mirrors the immuneACCESS table, restricted to in-frame sequences. Some clones are absent from its copies; in checked studies, under half trace to an unresolved V gene, and the reason for the others is unknown. This sample is represented by 75,000 to 100,000 clones; around 78% of them were singletons. The top ten clonotypes cover roughly 8% of the sample. Here the sequenced sample was PBMCs, taken around atezolizumab (anti-PD-L1) treatment. The source is a man aged 70 or older with urothelial cancer.

This clone showed up just a few times. The chain couples TRBV25-1 to TRBJ1-2; maybe TRBD1 (5 bases). Germline CDR1 is MGHDK and CDR2 is SYGVNS. The CDR3 runs to 16 residues. The V gene lost 5 bases and the J gene lost 6 bases, with 22 bases spanning the gap. The CDR3 spells CASSPSIGIIGDGYTF. CDR3 DNA: TGTGCCAGCAGTCCATCAATAGGGATTATAGGGGATGGCTACACCTTC.

The chain links TRBV28 to TRBJ2-2, with TRBD2 identical over 9 bases. J gave up 6 bases and V 6 bases, and 8 bases lay outside the gene matches. Germline V gives CDR1 MDHEN, CDR2 SYDVKM. The CDR3 is 15 residues long. The CDR3 sequence is CASSRAGTSSGELFF. CDR3 coding DNA: TGTGCCAGCAGCCGCGCCGGGACTAGCTCCGGGGAGCTGTTTTTT.

The chain combines TRBV18 with TRBJ1-4, with D possibly being TRBD1 (6 bases). Germline V gene lookup returns CDR1 KGHSH and CDR2 LQKENI. V lost 6 bases, J lost 3 bases, and 8 bases lay in between. The CDR3 length is 13 residues. For the CDR3, the DNA is TGTGCCAGCTCCCAGGGGTCTAATGAAAAACTGTTTTTT. It codes for CASSQGSNEKLFF.

This rearrangement joins TRBV19 to TRBJ2-2; possible D gene TRBD2, 6 bases. The germline V gene has CDR1 LNHDA and CDR2 SQIVND (reference sequence). Trimming stripped 6 bases from V and 4 bases from J, with 12 bases between. The CDR3 has 14 residues. CDR3 region: CASSPEGRTGELFF. CDR3 coding DNA: TGTGCCAGTAGCCCGGAGGGCCGCACCGGGGAGCTGTTTTTT.

The V gene is TRBV4-1, the J gene TRBJ1-3; tentative D call: TRBD1 (6 bases). This CDR3 spans 17 amino acids. Germline V gives CDR1 MGHRA, CDR2 YSYEKL. The V end was cut by 3 bases, the J end by 0 bases, with 15 bases between. CDR3 in DNA: TGCGCCAGCAGCCACCGGGCCCAGGACAGCTCTGGAAACACCATATATTTT. It yields the protein CASSHRAQDSSGNTIYF.

Concerning this clone itself: At one boundary the junction diverges from the germline segment, which might be a read error. The chain combines TRBV7-9 with TRBJ2-3; 7 bases are shared with TRBD1. Germline V CDR1 and CDR2: SEHNR, FQNEAQ (reference sequence). The CDR3 is made up of 14 amino acids. The CDR3 nucleotides read TGTGCCAGCAGCACACAGGGGAGCACGGATACGCAGTATTTT. Residues: CASSTQGSTDTQYF. The variable domain in full, with the rest retrieved from reference TRBV7-9 and TRBJ2-3, is DTGVSQNPRHKITKRGQNVTFRCDPISEHNRLYWYRQTLGQGPEFLTYFQNEAQLEKSRLLSDRFSAERPKGSFSTLEIQRTEQGDSAMYLCASSTQGSTDTQYFGPGTRLTVL.

This chain uses TRBV19 with TRBJ1-2, with TRBD1 as a possible D gene (5 bases). The CDR3 runs 15 residues. Germline V CDR1 and CDR2: LNHDA, SQIVND (reference sequence). Trimming cost V 4 bases and J 6 bases, with 18 bases left between them. This CDR3 is CASSTPRQGVNGYTF. CDR3 bases: TGTGCCAGTAGTACCCCTCGGCAGGGCGTAAATGGCTACACCTTC.

This chain connects TRBV28 to TRBJ1-2; a weak D match, TRBD1 (6 bases). CDR1 is MDHEN, CDR2 SYDVKM, per germline. The CDR3 is 13 amino acids. V was clipped by 4 bases and J by 7 bases, with 13 bases between them. CDR3 sequence: CASSWEQGSGYTF. Here the CDR3 DNA reads TGTGCCAGCAGTTGGGAACAGGGTAGTGGCTACACCTTC.